This entry concerns a single T cell receptor (beta chain). The data originate from a study of blood T cell repertoires in COVID-19. Data came from immunoSEQ multiplex PCR; TCRdb stores just in-frame clones and leaves some out. Among about 240,000 clones listed, 83% were seen once. With 3 bases removed from V and 6 bases from J, the gap between germline ends came to 12 bases. The CDR3 is 15 amino acids. Germline lookup yields CDR1 LNHDA and CDR2 SQIVND (reference sequence). Source material: PBMCs or T cells enriched from blood (not recorded which). This TCR derives from a woman aged 40 to 55 who had been exposed to COVID-19. The gene calls are TRBV19 and TRBJ1-6, with D perhaps TRBD1 (5 bases). DNA of the CDR3: TGTGCCAGTAGTATGAGGACACGGACTAATTCACCCCTCCACTTT. Translated, it gives CASSMRTRTNSPLHF.